This record concerns one TCR beta chain sequence. The antigen remains undetermined. This specimen belongs to a study of Ad26.COV2.S vaccination and SARS-CoV-2 variants. The CDR3 spans 13 residues. Germline CDR1 is SGDLS and CDR2 is YYNGEE. V was cut by 3 bases and J by 1 base, with 8 bases left in between. Study-wide findings and caveats: Across vaccine and placebo recipients, the breadth of non-spike TCRs was similar. Responses of spike-specific T cells (both CD8+ and CD4+) reportedly showed substantial breadth after vaccination.

The table came from immunoSEQ multiplex PCR; TCRdb's copy has only in-frame clones and leaves some out. Counted here are fewer than 150,000 clones, approximately 90% occurring once; the ten biggest clones make up 5%. Specimen: peripheral blood, collected after recovery from COVID-19. The TCR sequence derives from a human donor who had recovered from COVID-19. The chain recombines TRBV9 with TRBJ2-7; D tentatively fits TRBD1 or TRBD2 (5 bases each). The CDR3 sequence is CASSGGVSYEQYF. The CDR3 region has the DNA TGTGCCAGCAGCGGAGGGGTTTCCTACGAGCAGTACTTC.